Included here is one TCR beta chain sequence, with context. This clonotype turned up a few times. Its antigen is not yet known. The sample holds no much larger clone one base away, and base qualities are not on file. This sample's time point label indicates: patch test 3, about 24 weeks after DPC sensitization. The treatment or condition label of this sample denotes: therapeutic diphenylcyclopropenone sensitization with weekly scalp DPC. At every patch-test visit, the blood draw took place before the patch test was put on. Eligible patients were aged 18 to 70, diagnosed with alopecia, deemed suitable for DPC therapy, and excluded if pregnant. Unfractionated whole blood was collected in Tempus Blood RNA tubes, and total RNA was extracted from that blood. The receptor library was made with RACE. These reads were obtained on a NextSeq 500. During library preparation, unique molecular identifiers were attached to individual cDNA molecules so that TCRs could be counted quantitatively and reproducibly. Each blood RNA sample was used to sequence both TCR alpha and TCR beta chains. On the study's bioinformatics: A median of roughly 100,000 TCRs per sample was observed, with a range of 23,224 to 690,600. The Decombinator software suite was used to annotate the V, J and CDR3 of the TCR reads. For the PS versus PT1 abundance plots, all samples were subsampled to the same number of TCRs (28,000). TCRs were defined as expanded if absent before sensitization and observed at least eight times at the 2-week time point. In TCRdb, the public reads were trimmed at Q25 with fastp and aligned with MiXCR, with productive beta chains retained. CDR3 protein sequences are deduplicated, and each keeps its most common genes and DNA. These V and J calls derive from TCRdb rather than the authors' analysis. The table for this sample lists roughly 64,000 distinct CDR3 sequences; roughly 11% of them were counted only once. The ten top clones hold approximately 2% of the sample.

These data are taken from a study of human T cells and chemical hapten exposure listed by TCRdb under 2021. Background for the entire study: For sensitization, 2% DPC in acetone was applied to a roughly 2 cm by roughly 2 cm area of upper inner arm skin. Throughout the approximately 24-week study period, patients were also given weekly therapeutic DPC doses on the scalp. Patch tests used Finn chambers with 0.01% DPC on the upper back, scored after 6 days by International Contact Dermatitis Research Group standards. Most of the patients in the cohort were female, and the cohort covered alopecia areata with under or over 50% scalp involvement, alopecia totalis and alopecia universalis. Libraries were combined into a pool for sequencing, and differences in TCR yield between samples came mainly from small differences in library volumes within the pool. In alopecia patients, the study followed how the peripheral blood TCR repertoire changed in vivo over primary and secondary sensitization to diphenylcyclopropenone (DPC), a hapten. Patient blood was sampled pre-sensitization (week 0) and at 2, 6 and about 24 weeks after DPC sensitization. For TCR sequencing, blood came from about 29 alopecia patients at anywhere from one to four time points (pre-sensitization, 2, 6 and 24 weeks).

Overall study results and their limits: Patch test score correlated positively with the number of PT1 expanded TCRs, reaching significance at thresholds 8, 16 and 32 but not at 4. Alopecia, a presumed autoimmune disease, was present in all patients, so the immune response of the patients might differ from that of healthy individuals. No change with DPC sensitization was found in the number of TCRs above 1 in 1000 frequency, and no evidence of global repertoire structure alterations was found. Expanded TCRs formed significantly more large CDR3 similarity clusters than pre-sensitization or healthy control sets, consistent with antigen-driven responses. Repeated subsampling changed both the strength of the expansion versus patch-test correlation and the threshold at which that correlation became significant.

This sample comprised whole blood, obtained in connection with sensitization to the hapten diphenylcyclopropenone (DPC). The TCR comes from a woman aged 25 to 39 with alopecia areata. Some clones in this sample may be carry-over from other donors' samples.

This receptor has the CDR3 CASSVTVNTEAFF. The nucleotide sequence is TGTGCCAGTAGTGTGACAGTGAACACTGAAGCTTTCTTT. The chain links TRBV19 with TRBJ1-1; matching of 5 bases hints at TRBD1 as the D gene. Per the germline V gene (reference sequence), LNHDA is the CDR1 and SQIVND is the CDR2. V is cut by 5 bases and J by 0 bases, and the space between the germline ends is 7 bases. The CDR3, cysteine through phenylalanine, is 13 amino acids long. The sequence is cut down to CDR3 DNA, 39 bases in frame from base 1. The entire variable domain, with the stretches around the CDR3 drawn from the reference TRBV19 and TRBJ1-1 proteins, is DGGITQSPKYLFRKEGQNVTLSCEQNLNHDAMYWYRQDPGQGLRLIYYSQIVNDFQKGDIAEGYSVSREKKESFPLTVTSAQKNPTAFYLCASSVTVNTEAFFGQGTRLTVV.